This TCR beta chain was sequenced in a study (dated by TCRdb to the mid-2010s). From its cysteine to its phenylalanine, the CDR3 spans 17 amino acids. Here the CDR3 DNA is all that survives: 51 bases in frame from base 1. Per the germline V gene, KGHSH is the CDR1 and LQKENI is the CDR2. V loses 4 bases of germline sequence and J loses 6 bases, and the interval between the two ends is 24 bases. Of note for this clonotype: Its antigen is currently not known. The record has no base qualities; no much larger clone is one base away.

The method behind the library was RT-PCR. For sequencing, an Illumina MiSeq was employed. TCRdb applied fastp at Q25 and MiXCR to the public reads, then kept only in-frame beta chains. Rows merge per CDR3 protein into single entries with the most common DNA and genes. Within this sample are about 680,000 distinct CDR3 sequences, with 14% of them counted one time only. 3% to 4.5% of the sample lies in the top ten. Sequenced: memory CD4+ T cells from blood. This receptor chain uses TRBV18 and TRBJ1-2; a tentative D match to TRBD1 spans 6 bases. The origin of this receptor is a female donor in good health, serving as a healthy control. The encoded CDR3 is CASSLKQDGQSVHGYTF. In nucleotide form, the sequence is TGTGCCAGCTCACTTAAACAAGATGGACAGTCGGTGCATGGCTACACCTTC.